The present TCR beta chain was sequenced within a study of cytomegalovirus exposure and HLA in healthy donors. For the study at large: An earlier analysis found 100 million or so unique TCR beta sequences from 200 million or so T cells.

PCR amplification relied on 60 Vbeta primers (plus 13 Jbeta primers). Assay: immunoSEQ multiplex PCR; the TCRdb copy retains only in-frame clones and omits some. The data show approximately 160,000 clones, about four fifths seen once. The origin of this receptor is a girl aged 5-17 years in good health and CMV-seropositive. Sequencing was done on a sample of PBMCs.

CDR3 sequence (DNA): TGTGCCAGCAGCTCGCCGTCTGGGCCCTACGAGCAGTACTTC. Translation gives CASSSPSGPYEQYF. This chain links TRBV7-9 with TRBJ2-7, with D unclear. This CDR3 contains 14 residues. V gave up 4 bases and J gave up 2 bases, with 12 bases separating them. CDR1 is SEHNR and CDR2 is FQNEAQ in the germline V gene (reference sequence).